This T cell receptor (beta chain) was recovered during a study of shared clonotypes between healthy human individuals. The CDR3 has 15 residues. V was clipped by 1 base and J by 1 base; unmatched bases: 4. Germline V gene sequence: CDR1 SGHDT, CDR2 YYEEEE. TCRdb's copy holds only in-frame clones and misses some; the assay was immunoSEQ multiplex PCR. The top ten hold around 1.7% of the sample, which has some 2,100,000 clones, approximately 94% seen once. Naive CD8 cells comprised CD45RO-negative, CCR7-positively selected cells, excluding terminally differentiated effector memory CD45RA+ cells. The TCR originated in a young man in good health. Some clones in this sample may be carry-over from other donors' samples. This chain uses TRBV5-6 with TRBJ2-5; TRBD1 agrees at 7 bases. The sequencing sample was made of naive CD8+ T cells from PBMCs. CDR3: CASSLFAGGQETQYF. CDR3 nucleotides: TGTGCCAGCAGCTTGTTCGCAGGGGGCCAAGAGACCCAGTACTTC.